The source of this T cell receptor (beta chain) is a study of blood T cell repertoires in COVID-19. Background on the study: Sample material is recorded as cDNA or gDNA derived from T cells, B-cell-depleted T cells, or PBMCs.

From germline, CDR1 is MNHNY and CDR2 SVGAGI (reference sequence). CDR3 size: 13 residues. V shed 6 bases, J shed 2 bases, and the junction held 3 bases outside the gene matches. This table comes from immunoSEQ multiplex PCR, and its TCRdb copy is limited to in-frame clones, with some not included. The sample yields about 71,000 clones, about four fifths seen once. This receptor was identified in a man aged 65-85 years with acute or convalescent COVID-19. The chain recombines TRBV6-6 with TRBJ2-5; TRBD1 matches 7 bases. Sequencing was carried out using peripheral blood. DNA for the CDR3: TGTGCCAGCAGCCTACAGGGGCAAGAGACCCAGTACTTC. This sequence encodes CASSLQGQETQYF.